These T cell receptor beta chains were read from a single sample in a study of chemoradiotherapy in HPV16-positive cancers. Clones were read by immunoSEQ multiplex PCR, and TCRdb kept only the in-frame ones, dropping some. The data hold some 3,000 clones, with roughly four fifths observed a single time. The specimen comprised tumor tissue, sampled from a patient who underwent chemoradiotherapy. The receptors here all came from a human donor with HPV-associated anogenital cancer. Both conserved end residues are part of each CDR3. The order of the fields is CDR3 length, clone size, V gene, J gene, D gene, CDR3 DNA, CDR3 protein. The D gene is left open where the match is weak. Clone size, where shown, is once, few, many, or a class for clones that have expanded.

>16|few|TRBV5-1|TRBJ1-1|.
TGCGCCAGCAGCTGGCTAGGGACCGACTCGAACACTGAAGCTTTCTTT
CASSWLGTDSNTEAFF
>16|.|TRBV5-4|TRBJ2-4|TRBD2
TGTGCCAGCAGCGATGGGGAGGGACTAGCCAAAAACATTCAGTACTTC
CASSDGEGLAKNIQYF
>13|.|TRBV2|TRBJ1-2|.
TGTGCCAGCAGTGTTAACAGCAACTATGGCTACACCTTC
CASSVNSNYGYTF
>14|.|TRBV14|TRBJ1-4|TRBD1
TGTGCCAGCAGCCCCCCCGGGACAGGGCCGGGCCTGTTTTTT
CASSPPGTGPGLFF
>16|.|TRBV25-1|TRBJ2-1|TRBD2
TGTGCCAGCAGTGAATTGACGGGAGGGCTCTACAATGAGCAGTTCTTC
CASSELTGGLYNEQFF
>12|.|TRBV7-3|TRBJ1-5|.
TGTGCCAGCACCCATTGGGATCAGCCCCAGCATTTT
CASTHWDQPQHF
>13|.|TRBV5-6|TRBJ2-1|.
TGTGCCAGCAGCTTGTCCCCCTACAATGAGCAGTTCTTC
CASSLSPYNEQFF
>13|.|TRBV6-5|TRBJ2-5|TRBD1
TGTGCCAGCAGAACAGGGGGCCGGGAGACCCAGTACTTC
CASRTGGRETQYF
>15|.|TRBV7-9|TRBJ1-2|.
TGTGCCAGCAGCCGGACCGGAACCATCCCTAGTAGGTACACCTTC
CASSRTGTIPSRYTF
>17|.|TRBV12-5|TRBJ1-2|.
TGTGCTAGTGGGGGCATAGAGACAGGTTCCCGTATTTATGGCTACACCTTC
CASGGIETGSRIYGYTF
>11|.|TRBV20-1|TRBJ1-6|.
TGCAGTGCTAGCCGGATCCCACCCCTCCACTTT
CSASRIPPLHF
>17|.|TRBV2|TRBJ1-6|.
TGTGCCAGCCAAGCCTCCCTTGGGACGGCCTATAATTCACCCCTCCACTTT
CASQASLGTAYNSPLHF
>16|.|TRBV10-3|TRBJ2-6|.
TGTGCCATTAGTGGAAGGACGGGCTCTGGGGCCAACGTCCTGACTTTC
CAISGRTGSGANVLTF
>17|.|TRBV28|TRBJ2-1|TRBD2
TGTGCCAGCAGTACCCTTTTGGGGACTAGGGGCAACAATGAGCAGTTCTTC
CASSTLLGTRGNNEQFF
>15|.|TRBV6-1|TRBJ1-5|TRBD1
TGTGCCAGCAGATCGGGTGAGGGGGCACGACAGCCCCAGCATTTT
CASRSGEGARQPQHF
>12|.|TRBV10-2|TRBJ2-7|.
TGCGCCACACACAGGGGAGGCTACGAGCAGTACTTC
CATHRGGYEQYF
>14|.|TRBV5-1|TRBJ1-3|.
TGCGCCAGCAGCCGGCAGGGAGACTTTGACACCATATATTTT
CASSRQGDFDTIYF
>15|few|TRBV9|TRBJ1-2|.
TGTGCCAGCAGCACCGACCTTACAGCTAACTATGGCTACACCTTC
CASSTDLTANYGYTF
>14|once|TRBV27|TRBJ1-1|.
TGTGCCAGCAGTTTTCAGGGTATGAACACTGAAGCTTTCTTT
CASSFQGMNTEAFF
>11|.|TRBV19|TRBJ2-7|.
TGTGCCAGTAGTAGCGGTTACGAGCAGTACTTC
CASSSGYEQYF
>13|.|TRBV4-2|TRBJ1-1|TRBD1
TGTGCCAGCAGCCAAGATGGGGGACAGAAAGCTTTCTTT
CASSQDGGQKAFF
>15|.|TRBV5-6|TRBJ2-3|.
TGTGCCAGCAGCTTGCGGTCAGGGTCGGTACATACGCAGTATTTT
CASSLRSGSVHTQYF
>13|.|TRBV6-1|TRBJ2-7|TRBD1
TGTGCCACCCAACGGGACAGCTCCTACGAGCAGTACTTC
CATQRDSSYEQYF
>15|once|TRBV10-2|TRBJ1-1|TRBD1
TGCGCCAGCAGAAACAGGGGGGGAATGAACACTGAAGCTTTCTTT
CASRNRGGMNTEAFF
>12|.|TRBV19|TRBJ1-1|.
TGTGCCAGTACTTTAGAGAACACTGAAGCTTTCTTT
CASTLENTEAFF
>14|.|TRBV2|TRBJ1-2|.
TGTGCCAGCAAGCTCGGAGGCGTCTCGCATGGCTACACCTTC
CASKLGGVSHGYTF
>11|.|TRBV6-1|TRBJ1-2|.
TGTGCCAGCAGCCCCGGCTATGGCTACACCTTC
CASSPGYGYTF
>12|.|TRBV29-1|TRBJ1-2|.
TGCAGCGTTGAGGTTGGGAGGGGTGGCTACACCTTC
CSVEVGRGGYTF
>13|.|TRBV4-2|TRBJ2-7|.
TGTGCCAGCAGCCAAGACAGGGACCACGAGCAGTACTTC
CASSQDRDHEQYF
>15|.|TRBV9|TRBJ2-2|TRBD1
TGTGCCAGCAACTTGGACAGGGGGCTCGCCGGGGAGCTGTTTTTT
CASNLDRGLAGELFF
>13|once|TRBV27|TRBJ1-4|.
TGTGCCAGGAGACCGGGGACTAATGAAAAACTGTTTTTT
CARRPGTNEKLFF
>14|.|TRBV11-2|TRBJ2-7|.
TGTGCCAGCAGCCCCGGCCGGGCGTCCTACGAGCAGTACTTC
CASSPGRASYEQYF
>13|.|TRBV7-8|TRBJ2-5|.
TGTGCCAGCTGGAGGGCGGGGATGGAGACCCAGTACTTC
CASWRAGMETQYF
>14|once|TRBV7-9|TRBJ2-7|TRBD1
TGTGCCAGCAGCTTAGACAGGGGAACCTACGAGCAGTACTTC
CASSLDRGTYEQYF
>16|.|TRBV4-2|TRBJ2-3|TRBD2
TGTGCCAGCAGCCCGAGACTAGCGGGGGACACAGATACGCAGTATTTT
CASSPRLAGDTDTQYF
>15|once|TRBV2|TRBJ2-7|TRBD1
TGTGCCAGCAGTGAAAGTGGGACAGGGGGTTACGAGCAGTACTTC
CASSESGTGGYEQYF
>15|.|TRBV18|TRBJ1-3|.
TGTGCCAGCTCACCGACCAGATCTTCTGGAAACACCATATATTTT
CASSPTRSSGNTIYF
>14|.|TRBV4-1|TRBJ1-1|.
TGCGCCAGCAGCCAAGGGAGCCTGAACACTGAAGCTTTCTTT
CASSQGSLNTEAFF
>14|.|TRBV25-1|TRBJ1-6|.
TGTGCCAGCTCCCAAACCGGGGGGACTTCACCCCTCCACTTT
CASSQTGGTSPLHF
>15|.|TRBV4-1|TRBJ2-7|TRBD2
TGCGCCAGCAGCACCCAGCGGGGAAAATCCTACGAGCAGTACTTC
CASSTQRGKSYEQYF
>15|.|TRBV10-1|TRBJ2-1|TRBD2
TGCGCCAGCAGGTCCGGGACTAGCGGTGCTAATGAGCAGTTCTTC
CASRSGTSGANEQFF
>15|.|TRBV4-1|TRBJ1-5|.
TGCGCCAGCAGCAGTCGACAGCCTAGCAATCAGCCCCAGCATTTT
CASSSRQPSNQPQHF
>12|.|TRBV6-1|TRBJ1-3|.
TGTGCCAGCAGTGACCTTGGAAACACCATATATTTT
CASSDLGNTIYF
>15|once|TRBV18|TRBJ1-1|TRBD1
TGTGCCAGCTCACCAGGACAGGCTTCTAGGACTGAAGCTTTCTTT
CASSPGQASRTEAFF
>13|.|TRBV10-3|TRBJ1-1|.
TGTGCCACCGAAGACAGGATGAACACTGAAGCTTTCTTT
CATEDRMNTEAFF
>14|.|TRBV25-1|TRBJ2-1|.
TGTGCCAGCAGTGATTCGAGCCCCCGTCATGAGCAGTTCTTC
CASSDSSPRHEQFF
>14|.|TRBV13|TRBJ1-1|.
TGTGCCAGCAGCAGGGGGGTAGGGAACACTGAAGCTTTCTTT
CASSRGVGNTEAFF
>14|once|TRBV2|TRBJ2-1|.
TGTGCCAGCAGTGAAAGTAGGGGGGGCAATGAGCAGTTCTTC
CASSESRGGNEQFF
>15|.|TRBV7-8|TRBJ1-1|.
TGTGCCAGCAGACTATGGCCTAAGGAGAACACTGAAGCTTTCTTT
CASRLWPKENTEAFF
>14|.|TRBV11-2|TRBJ2-7|TRBD1
TGTGCCAGCAGCACAGGGGACAGGGGGTACGAGCAGTACTTC
CASSTGDRGYEQYF
>15|.|TRBV5-1|TRBJ2-7|TRBD1
TGCGCCAGCAGCGGCACAGGGGGCAACCCCTACGAGCAGTACTTC
CASSGTGGNPYEQYF
>16|.|TRBV5-8|TRBJ1-2|TRBD1
TGTGCCAGCAGCTTATTGGGGACAGGGGAGGAGGATGGCTACACCTTC
CASSLLGTGEEDGYTF
>14|few|TRBV5-6|TRBJ2-3|TRBD2
TGTGCCAGCAGCTTGGTTAGCGGGGATGATACGCAGTATTTT
CASSLVSGDDTQYF
>13|few|TRBV9|TRBJ2-7|.
TGTGCCAGCGGGTCTAGAAGTAGGGACGAGCAGTACTTC
CASGSRSRDEQYF
>13|.|TRBV27|TRBJ2-7|.
TGTGCCAGCAGTTTTGGGGTACGGGCCGAGCAGTACTTC
CASSFGVRAEQYF
>15|.|TRBV9|TRBJ2-3|TRBD2
TGTGCCAGCAGCGGAGATGGCGGGAGGGCAGATACGCAGTATTTT
CASSGDGGRADTQYF
>16|.|TRBV28|TRBJ2-7|.
TGTGCCAGCAGTTCCCGTCAGGTAGCGTACTCCTACGAGCAGTACTTC
CASSSRQVAYSYEQYF
>14|few|TRBV7-2|TRBJ2-7|.
TGTGCCAGCAGCCCAACCCAGGGCTTCTACGAGCAGTACTTC
CASSPTQGFYEQYF
>16|.|TRBV5-5|TRBJ2-3|TRBD2
TGTGCCAGCAGCTCTCTGACTAGCGGGGGCACAGATACGCAGTATTTT
CASSSLTSGGTDTQYF